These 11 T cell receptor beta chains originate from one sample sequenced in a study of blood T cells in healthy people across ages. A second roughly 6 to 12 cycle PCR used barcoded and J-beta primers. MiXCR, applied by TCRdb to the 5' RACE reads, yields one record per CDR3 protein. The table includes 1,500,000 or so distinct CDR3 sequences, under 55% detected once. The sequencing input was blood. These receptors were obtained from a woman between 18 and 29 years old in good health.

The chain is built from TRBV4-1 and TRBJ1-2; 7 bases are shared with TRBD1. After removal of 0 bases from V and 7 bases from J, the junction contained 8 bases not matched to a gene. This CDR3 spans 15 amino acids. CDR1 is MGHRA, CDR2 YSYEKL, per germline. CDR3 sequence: CASSQESRQGAGYTF. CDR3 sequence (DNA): TGCGCCAGCAGCCAAGAATCCCGACAGGGTGCTGGCTACACCTTC.

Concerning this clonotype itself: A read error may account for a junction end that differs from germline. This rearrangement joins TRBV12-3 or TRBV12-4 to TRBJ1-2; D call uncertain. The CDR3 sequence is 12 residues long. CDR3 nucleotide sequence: TGTACCAGCAGTTTTACCAGCCTAGGCTACACCTTC. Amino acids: CTSSFTSLGYTF.

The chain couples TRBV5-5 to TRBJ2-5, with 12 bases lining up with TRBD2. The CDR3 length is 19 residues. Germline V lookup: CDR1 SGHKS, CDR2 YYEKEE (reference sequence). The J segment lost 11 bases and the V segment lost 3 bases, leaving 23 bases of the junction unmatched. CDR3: CASSWGTSGFKNPDNEQYF. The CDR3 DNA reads TGTGCCAGCAGCTGGGGGACTAGCGGGTTTAAAAATCCCGACAATGAGCAGTACTTC.

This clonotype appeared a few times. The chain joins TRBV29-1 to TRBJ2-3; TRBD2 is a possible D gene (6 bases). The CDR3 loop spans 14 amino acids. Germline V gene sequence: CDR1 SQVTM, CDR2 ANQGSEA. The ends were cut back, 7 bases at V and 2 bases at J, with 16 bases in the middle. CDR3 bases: TGCAGCGCCTTAACTGGGAGGCTCACAGATACGCAGTATTTT. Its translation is CSALTGRLTDTQYF.

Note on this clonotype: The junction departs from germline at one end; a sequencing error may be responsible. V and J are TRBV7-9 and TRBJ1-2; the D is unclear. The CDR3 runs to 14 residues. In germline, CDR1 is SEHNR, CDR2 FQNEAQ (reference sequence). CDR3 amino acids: CSSSWELGYYGYTF. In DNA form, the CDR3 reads TGTTCCAGCAGCTGGGAATTGGGGTACTATGGCTACACCTTC.

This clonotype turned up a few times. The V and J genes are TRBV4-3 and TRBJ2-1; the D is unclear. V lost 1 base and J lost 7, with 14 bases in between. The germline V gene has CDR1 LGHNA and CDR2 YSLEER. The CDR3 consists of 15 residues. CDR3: CASSQGLSQLNEQFF. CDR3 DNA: TGCGCCAGCAGCCAAGGATTGAGCCAATTAAATGAGCAGTTCTTC.

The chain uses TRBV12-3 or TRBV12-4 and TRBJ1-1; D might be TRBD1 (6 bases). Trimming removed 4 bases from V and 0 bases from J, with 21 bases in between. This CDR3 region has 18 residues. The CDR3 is CASSSPRPGQPMNTEAFF. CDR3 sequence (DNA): TGTGCCAGCAGTTCCCCACGGCCCGGACAGCCCATGAACACTGAAGCTTTCTTT.

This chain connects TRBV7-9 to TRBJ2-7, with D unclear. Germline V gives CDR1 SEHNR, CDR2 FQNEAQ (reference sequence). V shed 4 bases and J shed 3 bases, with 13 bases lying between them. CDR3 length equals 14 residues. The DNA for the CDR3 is TGTGCCAGCAGCTGGGTAGCCCAAAACTACGAGCAGTACTTC. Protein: CASSWVAQNYEQYF.

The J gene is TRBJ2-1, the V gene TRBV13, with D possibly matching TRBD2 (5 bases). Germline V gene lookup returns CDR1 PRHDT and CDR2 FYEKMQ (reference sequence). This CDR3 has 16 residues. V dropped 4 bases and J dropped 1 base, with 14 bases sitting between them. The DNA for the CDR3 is TGTGCCAGCAGCTCCCGGATAGCGAGGTCCTACAATGAGCAGTTCTTC. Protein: CASSSRIARSYNEQFF.

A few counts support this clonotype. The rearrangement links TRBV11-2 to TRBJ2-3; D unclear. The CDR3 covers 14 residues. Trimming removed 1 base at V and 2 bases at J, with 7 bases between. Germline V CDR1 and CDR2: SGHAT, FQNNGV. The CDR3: CASSLADPTDTQYF. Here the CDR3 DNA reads TGTGCCAGCAGCTTAGCGGACCCCACAGATACGCAGTATTTT. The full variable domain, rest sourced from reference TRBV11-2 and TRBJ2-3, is EAGVAQSPRYKIIEKRQSVAFWCNPISGHATLYWYQQILGQGPKLLIQFQNNGVVDDSQLPKDRFSAERLKGVDSTLKIQPAKLEDSAVYLCASSLADPTDTQYFGPGTRLTVL.

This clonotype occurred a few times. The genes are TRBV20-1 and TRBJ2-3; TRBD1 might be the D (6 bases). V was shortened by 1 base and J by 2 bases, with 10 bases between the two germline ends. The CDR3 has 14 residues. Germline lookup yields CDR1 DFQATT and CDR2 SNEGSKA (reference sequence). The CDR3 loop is CSARAAGVTDTQYF. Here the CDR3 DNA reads TGCAGTGCTAGAGCGGCAGGGGTCACAGATACGCAGTATTTT.